The rows below give T cell receptor beta chains drawn from one sample of a study of T-cell memory formation after mild COVID-19. Each CDR3 protein gets one entry after TCRdb re-called the 5' RACE reads with MiXCR. Of about 430,000 distinct CDR3 sequences in the sample, roughly 18% were seen once. Sequencing input: PBMCs or a T cell subset sorted from them (not recorded which). The source is a man younger than 30 who had mild COVID-19 (a few samples of this study predate the infection). Cell type and time point are not known. The CDR3 runs from the conserved cysteine through the conserved F or W. The order of the fields is J gene, clone size, D gene, V gene, CDR3 DNA, CDR3 protein. The D gene is left open where the match is weak. Expanded clones get a size class; other rows say once, few or many, or leave the size out.

>TRBJ2-5|.|TRBD1|TRBV12-3/TRBV12-4
TGTGCCAGCAGTTATGACAGGGTGAGAGAGACCCGGTACTTC
CASSYDRVRETRYF
>TRBJ2-7|few|TRBD1|TRBV29-1
TGCAGCGTCGTGACAGGGCCCTCCTACGAGCAGTACTTC
CSVVTGPSYEQYF
>TRBJ2-3|.|TRBD2|TRBV7-9
TGTGCCAGCAGCCTGGGGACTAGCAAAGCAGATACGCAGTATTTT
CASSLGTSKADTQYF
>TRBJ2-5|few|TRBD1|TRBV7-2
TGTGCCAGCTCCCAAAGGGACAGCCAAGAGACCCAGTACTTC
CASSQRDSQETQYF
>TRBJ1-2|many|.|TRBV12-3/TRBV12-4
TGTGCCAGCAGTTCCGGTCTCGGCGGCTACACCTTC
CASSSGLGGYTF
>TRBJ1-6|.|.|TRBV4-2
TGTGCCAGCAGCCAGGGGCACTTAAGCTCCTATAATTCACCCCTCCACTTT
CASSQGHLSSYNSPLHF
>TRBJ2-3|.|.|TRBV5-1
TGCGCCAGCAGCCCGTACAGGGTGGTGGATACGCAGTATTTT
CASSPYRVVDTQYF
>TRBJ2-1|few|.|TRBV7-9
TGTGCCAGCAGCTTAGGGCCGCAGGGTAGCTTCAATGAGCAGTTCTTC
CASSLGPQGSFNEQFF
>TRBJ1-2|few|TRBD1|TRBV20-1
TGCAGTGCCCCGACAGGGGTGGAGGGCTACACCTTC
CSAPTGVEGYTF
>TRBJ1-2|few|.|TRBV7-2
TGTGCCAGCAGCTTAGGTGGGGGGAAACCCCTTTTC
CASSLGGGKPLF
>TRBJ2-7|few|.|TRBV7-2
TGTGCCAGCAGCGAGGACAGATCCTACGAGCAGTACTTC
CASSEDRSYEQYF
>TRBJ2-4|.|TRBD1|TRBV4-2
TGTGCCAGCAGCCAAGCCGAGACGGACAGGGGGCTTGCCAAAAACATTCAGTACTTC
CASSQAETDRGLAKNIQYF
>TRBJ2-5|.|TRBD2|TRBV5-4
TGTGCCAGCAGCTTCACAGCGGGGGCTCTGGAGACCCAGTACTTC
CASSFTAGALETQYF
>TRBJ2-1|few|TRBD1|TRBV6-5
TGTGCCAGCAGCCCTTTCCAGGACAGGGGGCGCGAGAATGAGCAGTTCTTC
CASSPFQDRGRENEQFF
>TRBJ2-1|.|.|TRBV24-1
TGTGCCACTCAGACAGGCTACAATGAGCAGTTCTTC
CATQTGYNEQFF
>TRBJ2-7|few|.|TRBV12-3/TRBV12-4
TGTGCCAGCAGCCCTTGCGGGGAGCAGTACTTC
CASSPCGEQYF
>TRBJ1-5|.|.|TRBV29-1
TGCAGCGTGGGGACGGATGCCAATCAGCCCCAGCATTTT
CSVGTDANQPQHF
>TRBJ2-1|.|.|TRBV9
TGTGCCAGCAGCGTAGCTTCGGGGGGCCGTGGGAATGAGCAGTTCTTC
CASSVASGGRGNEQFF
>TRBJ1-2|.|.|TRBV5-1
TGCGCCAGCAGCCCGGACCAGAACTATGGCTACACCTTC
CASSPDQNYGYTF
>TRBJ1-6|.|TRBD1|TRBV12-3/TRBV12-4
TGTGCCAGCAATCACCTACCGGGACAGGGAAACTCACCCCTCCACTTT
CASNHLPGQGNSPLHF
>TRBJ2-1|few|.|TRBV7-2
TGTGCCAGCAGCTTATACCGCGCGTGGGCTCGGAATGAGCAGTTCTTC
CASSLYRAWARNEQFF
>TRBJ2-7|few|.|TRBV7-9
TGTGCCAGCAGGGGGAGCGGGGAGCAGTACTTC
CASRGSGEQYF
>TRBJ2-1|few|.|TRBV9
TGTGCCAGCAGCGTAACCCCCGGACTGTCCAATGAGCAGTTCTTC
CASSVTPGLSNEQFF
>TRBJ1-2|many|.|TRBV5-1
TGCGCCAGCAGCTTGAGGGAGGCCCACGCGGACTATGGCTACACCTTC
CASSLREAHADYGYTF
>TRBJ1-5|few|TRBD1|TRBV7-2
TGTGCCAGCAGCCAGGGACAGGGCGAGGGTCAGCCCCAGCATTTT
CASSQGQGEGQPQHF
>TRBJ2-3|.|TRBD1|TRBV5-1
TGCGCCAGCAGCTCTGCCCCGACGACAGGGTCAGGCACAGATACGCAGTATTTT
CASSSAPTTGSGTDTQYF
>TRBJ2-7|.|.|TRBV6-6
TGTGCCAGCAGTGTGGCAGAGTCCTACGAGCAGTACTTC
CASSVAESYEQYF
>TRBJ1-1|.|.|TRBV19
TGTGCCAGCACTGGAGGGGACACTGAAGCTTTCTTT
CASTGGDTEAFF
>TRBJ1-5|.|.|TRBV9
TGTGCCAGCAGCGTCGCCCGGGACGGGAGCAATCAGCCCCAGCATTTT
CASSVARDGSNQPQHF
>TRBJ2-3|few|.|TRBV4-3
TGCGCCAGCAGCCAGGCATCACAGGCCCTCAGCACAGATACGCAGTATTTT
CASSQASQALSTDTQYF
>TRBJ2-1|many|.|TRBV7-7
TGTGCCAGCAGCTTAGCGCCCGGCAATGAGCAGTTCTTC
CASSLAPGNEQFF
>TRBJ1-1|few|.|TRBV20-1
TGCAGTGCTAGAGAACAGGGCTTAACTGAAGCTTTCTTT
CSAREQGLTEAFF
>TRBJ2-5|few|TRBD2|TRBV5-1
TGCGCCAGCAGCTTGTCATCGGCGGGGGGGCAAGAGACCCAGTACTTC
CASSLSSAGGQETQYF
>TRBJ2-3|.|.|TRBV28
TGTGCCAGCAGTCAGAATCGGGGGCCAGGCACAGATACGCAGTATTTT
CASSQNRGPGTDTQYF
>TRBJ2-3|few|.|TRBV19
TGTGCCAGTAGTGGAGTGGGGGGCGCAGATACGCAGTATTTT
CASSGVGGADTQYF
>TRBJ2-3|.|.|TRBV18
TGTGCCAGCTCACCTCTACGCCCAGGGCGAGATACGCAGTATTTT
CASSPLRPGRDTQYF
>TRBJ2-5|few|.|TRBV7-3
TGTGCCAGCAGCAACCCCGGGGAGACCCAGTACTTC
CASSNPGETQYF
>TRBJ1-6|many|.|TRBV7-3
TGTGCCAGCAGCTTTAGTGGGCTAAATTCACCCCTCCACTTT
CASSFSGLNSPLHF
>TRBJ2-2|few|.|TRBV6-1
TGTGCCAGCAGAGGGGAACATAGGAAGGCCGGGGAGCTGTTTTTT
CASRGEHRKAGELFF
>TRBJ1-1|few|.|TRBV9
TGTGCCAGCAGCGTAGCGGGACAGAACACTGAAGCTTTCTTT
CASSVAGQNTEAFF
>TRBJ2-3|.|.|TRBV12-3/TRBV12-4
TGTGCCAGCAGTTTTCCGGGGGGCCGAAAAGATACGCAGTATTTT
CASSFPGGRKDTQYF
>TRBJ1-1|once|.|TRBV7-9
TGTGCCAGCAGCTTAGACCGGCCTGAAGCTTTCTTT
CASSLDRPEAFF
>TRBJ1-6|.|TRBD1|TRBV20-1
TGCAGTGCTAGAGTGAGCAGGGGGCGTCGTTCACCCCTCCACTTT
CSARVSRGRRSPLHF
>TRBJ1-2|many|.|TRBV6-5
TGTGCCAGCAGTTCCCCTCAAGGGACTGGCTACACCTTC
CASSSPQGTGYTF